Shown below are 20 T cell receptor beta chains from a single sample sequenced in a study of cytotoxic CD8 clonotypes in ibrutinib-treated CLL. The table came from immunoSEQ multiplex PCR; TCRdb's copy has only in-frame clones and leaves some out. The table shows some 200,000 clones, with over 55% occurring only once. Sequencing used PBMCs, obtained after 24 months of ibrutinib treatment. The receptors originated from a human donor with chronic lymphocytic leukemia.

The V call is TRBV2, the J call TRBJ1-3; D uncertain. The CDR3 runs 14 residues. The ends were cut back, 8 bases at V and 4 bases at J, with 15 bases in the middle. The germline V gene has CDR1 SNHLY and CDR2 FYNNEI. The CDR3 DNA reads TGTGCCAGCCAGTCCGGCGGGCTGGGAAACACCATATATTTT. It yields the protein CASQSGGLGNTIYF.

J is TRBJ2-5 and V is TRBV10-3; the match to TRBD2 covers 7 bases. Trimming took 6 bases from V and 3 from J; bases not matched to a gene: 7. Germline CDR1 ENHRY, CDR2 SYGVKD. There are 14 residues in the CDR3. The CDR3, as DNA: TGTGCCATCAGAAAGGGGACTACCGAAGAGACCCAGTACTTC. Amino acids: CAIRKGTTEETQYF.

The gene calls are TRBV30 and TRBJ2-7, with 13 bases that match TRBD2. Trimming at V came to 4 bases and at J to 6 bases, leaving 6 bases not matched to a gene. The CDR3 runs to 14 residues. The germline gives CDR1 GTSNPN, CDR2 SVGIG (reference sequence). CDR3 sequence reads: CAWTIGTSGIEQYF. The CDR3, as DNA: TGTGCCTGGACCATTGGGACTAGCGGGATCGAGCAGTACTTC.

This chain uses TRBV7-8 with TRBJ2-7; D uncertain. The CDR3 loop spans 14 amino acids. Trimming cost V 5 bases and J 3 bases, with 14 bases left between them. CDR1 and CDR2 from the germline V gene are SGHVS and FQNEAQ. Written as DNA, the CDR3 is TGTGCCAGCAGCAGTTGGGGAATGGTCTACGAGCAGTACTTC. It encodes CASSSWGMVYEQYF.

This clone was observed a handful of times. V is TRBV10-3 and J is TRBJ2-3; D is undetermined. The V and J ends lost 7 bases and 7 bases respectively, with 15 bases between them. Germline V gene lookup returns CDR1 ENHRY and CDR2 SYGVKD. There are 13 residues in the CDR3. Here the CDR3 DNA reads TGTGCCATCAAACCCAATTTGGTAAATACGCAGTATTTT. This sequence encodes CAIKPNLVNTQYF.

The genes are TRBV4-1 and TRBJ2-7; 9 nucleotides align to TRBD1. CDR1 and CDR2 (germline): MGHRA, YSYEKL. V was pared by 4 bases and J by 0 bases, with 7 bases of the junction left unmatched. This CDR3 contains 16 residues. The CDR3 DNA reads as TGCGCCAGCAGCCCTCGATCGGACAGGGGCTCCTACGAGCAGTACTTC. Its protein product is CASSPRSDRGSYEQYF.

This clone was recorded a few times. The chain is built from TRBV6-5 and TRBJ1-2; TRBD1 agrees at 10 bases. Germline loops: CDR1 MNHEY, CDR2 SVGAGI. The CDR3 runs to 13 residues. V gave up 5 bases and J gave up 8 bases; unmatched junction bases: 5. DNA of the CDR3: TGTGCCAGCAGTACCGGGACAGGGGTGGGCTACACCTTC. It codes for CASSTGTGVGYTF.

The chain is built from TRBV2 and TRBJ2-2, with D maybe TRBD2 (6 bases). Deletions cut 6 bases from V and 4 bases from J, with 15 bases between. The CDR3 spans 15 residues. Germline loops: CDR1 SNHLY, CDR2 FYNNEI. Here the CDR3 reads CASRVTAGGTGELFF. CDR3 nucleotides: TGTGCCAGCAGGGTGACGGCCGGGGGCACCGGGGAGCTGTTTTTT.

This clone was picked up one time. The gene calls are TRBV14 and TRBJ2-7; tentative D call: TRBD2 (5 bases). The ends were cut back, 2 bases at V and 2 bases at J, with 13 bases in the middle. There are 15 residues in the CDR3. Germline assignment: CDR1 SGHDN and CDR2 FVKESK. DNA of the CDR3: TGTGCCAGCAGCCAAAATACGGGGTTTGCCTACGAGCAGTACTTC. As protein: CASSQNTGFAYEQYF.

The chain links TRBV7-9 to TRBJ1-3; no firm D call. Trimming pared 5 bases from V and 0 bases from J, leaving 5 bases between. Germline V gene sequence: CDR1 SEHNR, CDR2 FQNEAQ (reference sequence). The CDR3 spans 13 residues. CDR3: CASSRPSGNTIYF. The CDR3 nucleotides are TGTGCCAGCAGCCGACCCTCTGGAAACACCATATATTTT.

This clone occurred a few times. The chain employs TRBV7-8 and TRBJ1-2; D is perhaps TRBD1 (6 bases). V dropped 7 bases and J dropped 2 bases, with 14 bases sitting between them. The CDR3 is 14 residues long. CDR1 is SGHVS and CDR2 is FQNEAQ in the germline V gene. This CDR3 reads CASTVGGGNYGYTF. DNA of the CDR3: TGTGCCAGCACCGTCGGGGGGGGCAACTATGGCTACACCTTC.

The rearrangement joins TRBV28 to TRBJ2-5; D may be TRBD2 (7 bases). CDR1 MDHEN and CDR2 SYDVKM come from the germline V gene. Trimming stripped 5 bases from V and 3 bases from J, with 28 bases between. The CDR3 is 19 amino acids. CDR3 sequence (DNA): TGTGCCAGCAGTCACGAGGGGGAGGGCCCAGTAACGGTAAAAGAGACCCAGTACTTC. The encoded protein is CASSHEGEGPVTVKETQYF.

This chain's CDR3 is CASSLGLGSSYNEQFF. The DNA of the CDR3 is TGTGCCAGCTCCCTAGGACTAGGTAGCTCCTACAATGAGCAGTTCTTC. V gene TRBV18 combines with J gene TRBJ2-1; 7 bases fit TRBD2. CDR1 and CDR2 from the germline V gene are KGHSH and LQKENI. J was trimmed by 0 bases and V by 6 bases; bases with no gene match: 8. The CDR3 runs 16 residues.

A single count supports this clone. This chain uses TRBV7-2 with TRBJ2-2; no definite D call. The V and J ends lost 4 bases and 5 bases respectively, with 11 bases between them. The CDR3 covers 14 residues. Germline CDR1 reads SGHTA; CDR2 reads FQGNSA. CDR3 DNA sequence: TGTGCCAGCAGCTGGGAAGGAAGGACCGGGGAGCTGTTTTTT. This gives the protein CASSWEGRTGELFF.

This clone turned up a few times. This chain links TRBV7-9 with TRBJ2-7; 12 bases line up with TRBD2. The CDR3 is made up of 16 amino acids. The J segment lost 0 bases and the V segment lost 3 bases, leaving 3 bases of the junction unmatched. Germline CDR1 reads SEHNR; CDR2 reads FQNEAQ (reference sequence). This chain's CDR3 is CASSFGLAGYSYEQYF. The CDR3 DNA sequence: TGTGCCAGCAGCTTTGGACTAGCGGGATACTCCTACGAGCAGTACTTC.

The CDR3 spells CAWSFTGGYNQPQHF. The DNA for the CDR3 is TGTGCCTGGAGTTTTACCGGGGGTTACAATCAGCCCCAGCATTTT. The J gene is TRBJ1-5, the V gene TRBV30; maybe TRBD1 (5 bases). The V end lost 2 bases, the J end lost 3 bases, and 14 bases lay between the germline ends. The CDR3 runs 15 residues. Germline-derived CDR1 and CDR2 are GTSNPN and SVGIG (reference sequence). The full variable domain, with the rest looked up from reference TRBV30 and TRBJ1-5, is SQTIHQWPATLVQPVGSPLSLECTVEGTSNPNLYWYRQAAGRGLQLLFYSVGIGQISSEVPQNLSASRPQDRQFILSSKKLLLSDSGFYLCAWSFTGGYNQPQHFGDGTRLSIL.

The V call is TRBV6-1, the J call TRBJ1-3; D remains ambiguous. V was pared by 4 bases and J by 4 bases, with 14 bases between. The CDR3 runs to 15 residues. Germline V CDR1 and CDR2: MNHNS, SASEGT. The CDR3 DNA reads TGTGCCAGCAGTGTTCACAGTCTGGCCGGAAACACCATATATTTT. It is translated as CASSVHSLAGNTIYF.

This clone has a single count. The CDR3 sequence: CASSLVLAGGPDEQYF. The CDR3 bases are TGTGCCAGCAGCTTAGTCCTAGCGGGAGGGCCGGACGAGCAGTACTTC. J is TRBJ2-7 and V is TRBV11-2; 12 positions match TRBD2. Germline CDR1 and CDR2: SGHAT and FQNNGV. With 1 base clipped from V and 5 bases from J, the junction kept 6 bases outside the gene matches. The CDR3 loop spans 16 amino acids.

The chain combines TRBV6-4 with TRBJ1-5; TRBD1 might be the D (6 bases). The CDR3 extends over 15 amino acids. Germline CDR1 MRHNA, CDR2 SNTAGT. The V end lost 2 bases, the J end lost 6 bases, and 14 bases lay between the germline ends. CDR3 loop: CASSDEWGAGQPQHF. In DNA form, the CDR3 reads TGTGCCAGCAGTGACGAATGGGGGGCAGGTCAGCCCCAGCATTTT.

The chain couples TRBV5-1 to TRBJ2-3; 8 bases are a match to TRBD2. The CDR3 has 19 amino acids. Germline V CDR1 and CDR2: SGHRS, YFSETQ. Trimming removed 3 bases from V and 0 bases from J; junction bases left unmatched: 15. CDR3 amino acids: CASSSPYSSIAGSTDTQYF. In DNA form, the CDR3 reads TGCGCCAGCAGCTCTCCATACAGCTCCATAGCGGGGAGCACAGATACGCAGTATTTT. The full variable domain, completed using reference TRBV5-1 and TRBJ2-3, is KAGVTQTPRYLIKTRGQQVTLSCSPISGHRSVSWYQQTPGQGLQFLFEYFSETQRNKGNFPGRFSGRQFSNSRSEMNVSTLELGDSALYLCASSSPYSSIAGSTDTQYFGPGTRLTVL.